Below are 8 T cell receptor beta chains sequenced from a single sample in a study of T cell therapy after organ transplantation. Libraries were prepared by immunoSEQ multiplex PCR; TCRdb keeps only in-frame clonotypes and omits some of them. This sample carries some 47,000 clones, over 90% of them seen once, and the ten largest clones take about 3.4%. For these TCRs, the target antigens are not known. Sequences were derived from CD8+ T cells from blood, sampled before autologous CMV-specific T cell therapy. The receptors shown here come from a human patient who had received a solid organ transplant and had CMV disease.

CDR3 sequence reads: CASSYSVEASNQPQHF. The CDR3 nucleotides read TGTGCCAGCAGTTACTCTGTGGAGGCTAGCAATCAGCCCCAGCATTTT. The J gene is TRBJ1-5, the V gene TRBV6-6, with D unresolved. The germline V gene has CDR1 MNHNY and CDR2 SVGAGI (reference sequence). This CDR3 is built from 16 residues. V dropped 0 bases and J dropped 0 bases, with 9 bases sitting between them.

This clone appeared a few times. CDR3 sequence reads: CASSPDLPRDSNTGELFF. The CDR3 region has the DNA TGTGCCAGCTCACCGGACCTTCCCCGGGACAGTAACACCGGGGAGCTGTTTTTT. The rearrangement uses TRBV18 and TRBJ2-2; 7 nucleotides line up with TRBD1. J lost 2 bases, V lost 3 bases, and 12 bases had no gene match. Per germline, CDR1 KGHSH and CDR2 LQKENI. This CDR3 is 18 amino acids long.

CDR3 residues: CASNQRGPWGNQPQHF. The CDR3 DNA sequence: TGTGCCAGCAACCAGCGGGGTCCCTGGGGCAATCAGCCCCAGCATTTT. V is TRBV5-8 and J is TRBJ1-5; D is unclear. Trimming took 6 bases from V and 2 from J, leaving 18 bases between them. The CDR3 has 16 residues. Germline V gene data show CDR1 as SGHTS and CDR2 as YDEGEE.

The CDR3 protein is CSPLKGTGDLTGELFF. The CDR3 nucleotides are TGCAGCCCCCTAAAGGGGACAGGGGATCTGACCGGGGAGCTGTTTTTT. This chain joins TRBV29-1 and TRBJ2-2, with TRBD1 matching 10 bases. The germline V gene encodes CDR1 SQVTM and CDR2 ANQGSEA. V shed 8 bases, J shed 5 bases, and the junction held 14 bases outside the gene matches. The CDR3 runs 16 residues.

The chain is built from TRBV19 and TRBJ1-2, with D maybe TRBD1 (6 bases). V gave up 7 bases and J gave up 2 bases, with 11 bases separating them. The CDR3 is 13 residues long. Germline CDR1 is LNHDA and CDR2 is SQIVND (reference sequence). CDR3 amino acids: CASNLQGNYGYTF. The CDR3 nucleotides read TGTGCCAGTAACCTACAGGGAAACTATGGCTACACCTTC.

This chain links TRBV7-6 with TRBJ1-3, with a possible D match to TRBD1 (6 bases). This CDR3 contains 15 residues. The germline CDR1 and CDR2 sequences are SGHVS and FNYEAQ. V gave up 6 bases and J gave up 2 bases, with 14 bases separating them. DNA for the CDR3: TGTGCCAGCAGTACCACAGGGACCCCTGGAAACACCATATATTTT. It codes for CASSTTGTPGNTIYF.

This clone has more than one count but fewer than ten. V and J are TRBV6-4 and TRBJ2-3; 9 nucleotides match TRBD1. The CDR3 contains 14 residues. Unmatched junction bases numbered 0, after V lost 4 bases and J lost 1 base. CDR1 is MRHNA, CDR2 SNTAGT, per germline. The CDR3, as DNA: TGTGCCAGCAGTGGGACAGGGGGCACAGATACGCAGTATTTT. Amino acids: CASSGTGGTDTQYF.

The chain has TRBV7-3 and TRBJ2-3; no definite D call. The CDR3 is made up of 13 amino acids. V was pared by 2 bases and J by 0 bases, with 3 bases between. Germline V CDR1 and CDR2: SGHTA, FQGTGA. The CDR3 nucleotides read TGTGCCAGCAGCTTACTGAGCACAGATACGCAGTATTTT. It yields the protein CASSLLSTDTQYF.